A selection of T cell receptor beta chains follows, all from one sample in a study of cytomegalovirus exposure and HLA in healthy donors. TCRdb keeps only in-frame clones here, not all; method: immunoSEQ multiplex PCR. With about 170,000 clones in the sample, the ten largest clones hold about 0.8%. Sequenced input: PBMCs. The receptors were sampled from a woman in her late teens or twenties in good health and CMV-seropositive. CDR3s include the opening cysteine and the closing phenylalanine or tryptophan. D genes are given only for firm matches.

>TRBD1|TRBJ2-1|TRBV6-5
TGTGCCAGCAGTTCGGGACAGGGGCCCCACAATGAGCAGTTCTTC
CASSSGQGPHNEQFF
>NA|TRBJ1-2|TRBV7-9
TGTGCCAGCAGCTTAGATCTGAGTATGGGCTACACCTTC
CASSLDLSMGYTF
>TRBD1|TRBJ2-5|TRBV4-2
TGTGCCAGCAGCCCTCCGACGGGACAGGGCCACGAGACCCAGTACTTC
CASSPPTGQGHETQYF
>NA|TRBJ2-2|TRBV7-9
TGTGCCAGCAGCCCCTACCCGGGATCTCAAACCGGGGAGCTGTTTTTT
CASSPYPGSQTGELFF
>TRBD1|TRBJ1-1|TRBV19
TGTGCCAGTAGTATACCCCCCGACAGGGGGCTGTTTCGCACTGAAGCTTTCTTT
CASSIPPDRGLFRTEAFF
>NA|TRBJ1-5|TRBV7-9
TGTGCCAGCAGCCTACCGGGACTCCTGAATCAGCCCCAGCATTTT
CASSLPGLLNQPQHF
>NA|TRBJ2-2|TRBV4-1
TGCGCCAGCAGCTCCCTGACTCGGAACACCGGGGAGCTGTTTTTT
CASSSLTRNTGELFF
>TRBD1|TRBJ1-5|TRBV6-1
TGTGCCAGCAGCCGGACAGGGAGAGCCAATCAGCCCCAGCATTTT
CASSRTGRANQPQHF
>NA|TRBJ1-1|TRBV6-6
TGTGCCAGCAGTTACGGAGGGAATGAAGCTTTCTTT
CASSYGGNEAFF
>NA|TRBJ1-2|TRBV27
TGTGCCAGCAGCAAGGGGGAAGGCGGCTACACCTTC
CASSKGEGGYTF
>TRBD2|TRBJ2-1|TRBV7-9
TGTGCCAGCAGCTTAGGAGCGGGGGGCCATGAGCAGTTCTTC
CASSLGAGGHEQFF
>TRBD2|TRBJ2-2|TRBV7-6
TGTGCCAGCAGCTTAAATAGCGGGGGAGCTTCGAACACCGGGGAGCTGTTTTTT
CASSLNSGGASNTGELFF
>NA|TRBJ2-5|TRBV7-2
TGTGCCAGCAGCTTGTCCCCGCGGGAGACCCAGTACTTC
CASSLSPRETQYF
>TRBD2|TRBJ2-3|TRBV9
TGTGCCAGCAGCGTAAGGTCAAGCGGGAGGATGGATACGCAGTATTTT
CASSVRSSGRMDTQYF
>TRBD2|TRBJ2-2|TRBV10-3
TGTGCCACCGGGGTCGGCGGGAGGGCCACCGGGGAGCTGTTTTTT
CATGVGGRATGELFF
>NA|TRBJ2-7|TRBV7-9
TGTGCCAGCAGCTCCCGGACCGCAGGGTACGAGCAGTACTTC
CASSSRTAGYEQYF
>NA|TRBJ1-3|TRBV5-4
TGTGCCAGCAGCGACAGAGCAGGCTCTGGAAACACCATATATTTT
CASSDRAGSGNTIYF
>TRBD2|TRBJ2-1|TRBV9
TGTGCCAGCAGTGACCTCTTAGCGGGAGGGGGTAATGAGCAGTTCTTC
CASSDLLAGGGNEQFF
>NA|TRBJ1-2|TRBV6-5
TGTGCCAGCAGTTACTCAACAGCCCGAGGAGGAGGCTACACCTTC
CASSYSTARGGGYTF
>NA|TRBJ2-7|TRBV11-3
TGTGCCAGCAGCCCCAGCTCCTACGAGCAGTACTTC
CASSPSSYEQYF
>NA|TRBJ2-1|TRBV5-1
TGCGCCAGCAGCTTGGCCGTCAGTCCTACTGGCGGGCGGGCGAATGAGCAGTTCTTC
CASSLAVSPTGGRANEQFF
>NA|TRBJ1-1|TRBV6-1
TGTGCCAGCAGTGAAATAGGGGACACTGAAGCTTTCTTT
CASSEIGDTEAFF
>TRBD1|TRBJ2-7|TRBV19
TGTGCCAGTAGTGCCCGGGACAGGCTGAACGAGCAGTACTTC
CASSARDRLNEQYF
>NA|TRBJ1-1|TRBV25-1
TGTGCCAGCAGTGAAAGCATGAACACTGAAGCTTTCTTT
CASSESMNTEAFF
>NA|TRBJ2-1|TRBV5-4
TGTGCCAGCAGCCTCCCTTCCAGAAGGCAGTTCTTC
CASSLPSRRQFF
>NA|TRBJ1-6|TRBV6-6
TGTGCCAGCAGACAGGGCCTAAATTCACCCCTCCACTTT
CASRQGLNSPLHF
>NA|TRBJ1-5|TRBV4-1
TGCGCCAGCAGCCAGCCAGGGGTTCGGAGCAATCAGCCCCAGCATTTT
CASSQPGVRSNQPQHF
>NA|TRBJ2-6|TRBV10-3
TGTGCCATCAGTGAGTCGGGGGCAGGGGCCAACGTCCTGACTTTC
CAISESGAGANVLTF
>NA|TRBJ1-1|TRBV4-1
TGCGCCAGCAGCCGAGTCAGAGGGGGCACTGAAGCTTTCTTT
CASSRVRGGTEAFF
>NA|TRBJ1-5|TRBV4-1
TGCGCCAGCAGCCAATTCCAGAATAGCAATCAGCCCCAGCATTTT
CASSQFQNSNQPQHF
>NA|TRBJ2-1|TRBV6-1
TGTGCCAGCAGTGAAGGGCGGGACCTTACCTACAATGAGCAGTTCTTC
CASSEGRDLTYNEQFF
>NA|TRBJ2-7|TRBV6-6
TGTGCCAGCAGTATCAGGGAATCGGGCTACGAGCAGTACTTC
CASSIRESGYEQYF
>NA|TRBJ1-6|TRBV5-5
TGTGCCAGCAGCTTGATTGCGGGGGAGTACTCACCCCTCCACTTT
CASSLIAGEYSPLHF
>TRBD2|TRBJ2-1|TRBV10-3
TGTGCCATCAGTGTCCCCGGGACTAGCGGGAGCCGGAGCTCCTACAATGAGCAGTTCTTC
CAISVPGTSGSRSSYNEQFF
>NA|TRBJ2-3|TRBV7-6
TGTGCCAGCAGCTTATCGGACAGCCTCACAGATACGCAGTATTTT
CASSLSDSLTDTQYF
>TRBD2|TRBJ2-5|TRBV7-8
TGTGCCAGCAGCCTTACCGGGACTAGCGGGTCACAAGAGACCCAGTACTTC
CASSLTGTSGSQETQYF
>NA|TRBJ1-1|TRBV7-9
TGTGCCAGCAGCTTAGCCTCTGGGAGGGGGGGTGAAGCTTTCTTT
CASSLASGRGGEAFF
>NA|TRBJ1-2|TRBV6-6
TGTGCCAGCAGTAACCCCGCGGATGGCTACACCTTC
CASSNPADGYTF
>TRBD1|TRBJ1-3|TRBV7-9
TGTGCCAGCAGCCGCGACAGGGCTGGAAACACCATATATTTT
CASSRDRAGNTIYF
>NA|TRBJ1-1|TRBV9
TGTGCCAGCAGCCTGATGGGGGGGGACACTGAAGCTTTCTTT
CASSLMGGDTEAFF
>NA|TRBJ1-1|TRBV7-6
TGTGCCAGCAGCCCCGGGGGCACTGAAGCTTTCTTT
CASSPGGTEAFF
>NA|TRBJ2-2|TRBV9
TGTGCCAGCAATGGAGGGAACACCGGGGAGCTGTTTTTT
CASNGGNTGELFF
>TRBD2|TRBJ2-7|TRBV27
TGTGCCAGCAAGACTAGCGGGTACTCCTACGAGCAGTACTTC
CASKTSGYSYEQYF
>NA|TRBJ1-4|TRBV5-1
TGCGCCAGCAGCTCTAGGGGGGGTGGTGAAAAACTGTTTTTT
CASSSRGGGEKLFF
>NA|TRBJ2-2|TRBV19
TGTGCCAGTAGTCTTGAAGGGTGGCGGGGCATCGGCACCGGGGAGCTGTTTTTT
CASSLEGWRGIGTGELFF
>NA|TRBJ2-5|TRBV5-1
TGCGCCAGCAGCGAGGGATACCCGGGGGAGACCCAGTACTTC
CASSEGYPGETQYF
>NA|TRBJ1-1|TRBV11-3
TGTGCCAGCAGCTTAGGGGGAGGATCGTGGGCTGAAGCTTTCTTT
CASSLGGGSWAEAFF
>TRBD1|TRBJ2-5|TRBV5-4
TGTGCCAGCAGCTTGGGACAGGGCCAAGAGACCCAGTACTTC
CASSLGQGQETQYF
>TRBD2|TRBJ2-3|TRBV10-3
TGTGCCATCGCGGCTAGCGGTACCCTCACAGATACGCAGTATTTT
CAIAASGTLTDTQYF
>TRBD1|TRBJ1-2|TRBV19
TGTGCCAGTAGTATGACAGGGCGCGGCTACACCTTC
CASSMTGRGYTF
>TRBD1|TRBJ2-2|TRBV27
TGTGCCAGCAGTTTTTGGGGACAGGGGAACACCGGGGAGCTGTTTTTT
CASSFWGQGNTGELFF
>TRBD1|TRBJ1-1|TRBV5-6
TGTGCCAGTGACACAGGGGACGACACTGAAGCTTTCTTT
CASDTGDDTEAFF
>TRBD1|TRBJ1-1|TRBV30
TGTGCCTGGAGTCTCGGACAGGGAACTGAAGCTTTCTTT
CAWSLGQGTEAFF